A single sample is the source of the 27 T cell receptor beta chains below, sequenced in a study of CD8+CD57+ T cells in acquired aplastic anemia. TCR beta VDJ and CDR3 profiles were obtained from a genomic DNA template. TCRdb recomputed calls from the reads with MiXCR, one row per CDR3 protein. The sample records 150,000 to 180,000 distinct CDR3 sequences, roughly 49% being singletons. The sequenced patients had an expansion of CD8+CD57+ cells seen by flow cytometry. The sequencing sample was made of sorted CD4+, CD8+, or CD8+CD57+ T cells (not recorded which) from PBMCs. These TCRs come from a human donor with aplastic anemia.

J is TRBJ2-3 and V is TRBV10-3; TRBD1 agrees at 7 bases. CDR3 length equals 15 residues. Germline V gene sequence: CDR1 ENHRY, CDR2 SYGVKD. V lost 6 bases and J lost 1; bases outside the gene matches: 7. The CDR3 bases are TGTGCCATCAGGGTAGACAGGGCTCGCACAGATACGCAGTATTTT. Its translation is CAIRVDRARTDTQYF.

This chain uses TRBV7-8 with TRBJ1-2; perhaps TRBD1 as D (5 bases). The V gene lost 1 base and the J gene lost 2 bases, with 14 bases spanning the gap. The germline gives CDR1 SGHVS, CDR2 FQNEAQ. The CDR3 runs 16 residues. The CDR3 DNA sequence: TGTGCCAGCAGCTTAGGCCGTAGGGGCGCAAACTATGGCTACACCTTC. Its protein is CASSLGRRGANYGYTF.

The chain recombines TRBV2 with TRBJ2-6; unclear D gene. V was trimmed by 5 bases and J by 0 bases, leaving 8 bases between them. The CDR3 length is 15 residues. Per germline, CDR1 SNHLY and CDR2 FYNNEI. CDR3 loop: CASSWQNSGANVLTF. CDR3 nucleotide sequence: TGTGCCAGCAGTTGGCAGAACTCTGGGGCCAACGTCCTGACTTTC.

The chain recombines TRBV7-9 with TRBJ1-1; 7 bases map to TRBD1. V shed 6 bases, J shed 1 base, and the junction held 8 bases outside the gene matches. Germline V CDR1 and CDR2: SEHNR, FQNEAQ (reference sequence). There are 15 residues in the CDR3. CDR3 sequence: CASRGDRPKNTEAFF. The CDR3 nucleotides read TGTGCCAGCAGAGGGGACAGACCCAAGAACACTGAAGCTTTCTTT.

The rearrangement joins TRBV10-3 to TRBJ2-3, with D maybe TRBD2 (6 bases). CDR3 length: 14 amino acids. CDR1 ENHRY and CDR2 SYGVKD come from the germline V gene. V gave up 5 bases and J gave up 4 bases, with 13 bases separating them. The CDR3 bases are TGTGCCATCAGTACAGGAGGGAGCGCAGATACGCAGTATTTT. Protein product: CAISTGGSADTQYF.

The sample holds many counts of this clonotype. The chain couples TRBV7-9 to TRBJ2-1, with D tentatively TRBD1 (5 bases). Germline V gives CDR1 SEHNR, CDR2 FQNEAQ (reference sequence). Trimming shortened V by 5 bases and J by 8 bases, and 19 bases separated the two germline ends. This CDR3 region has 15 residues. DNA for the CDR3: TGTGCCAGCAGCCAAATCAGGGTCGCGTGGGATGAGCAGTTCTTC. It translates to CASSQIRVAWDEQFF.

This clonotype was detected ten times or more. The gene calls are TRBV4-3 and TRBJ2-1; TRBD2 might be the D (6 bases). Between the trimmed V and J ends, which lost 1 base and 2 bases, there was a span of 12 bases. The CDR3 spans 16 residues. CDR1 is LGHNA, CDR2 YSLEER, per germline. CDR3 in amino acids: CASSQGIADPYNEQFF. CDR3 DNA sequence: TGCGCCAGCAGCCAAGGGATAGCGGATCCCTACAATGAGCAGTTCTTC.

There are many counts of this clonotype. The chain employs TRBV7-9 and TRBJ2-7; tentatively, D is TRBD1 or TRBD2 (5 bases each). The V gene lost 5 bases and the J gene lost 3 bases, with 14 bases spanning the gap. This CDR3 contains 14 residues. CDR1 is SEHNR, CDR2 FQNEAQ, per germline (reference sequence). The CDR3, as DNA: TGTGCCAGCAGCGGAGGACAAGGGAGCTACGAGCAGTACTTC. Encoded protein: CASSGGQGSYEQYF.

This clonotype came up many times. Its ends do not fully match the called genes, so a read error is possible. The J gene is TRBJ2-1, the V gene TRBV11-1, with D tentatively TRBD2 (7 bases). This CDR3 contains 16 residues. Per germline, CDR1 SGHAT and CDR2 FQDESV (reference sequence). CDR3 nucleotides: TGTGCCAGCAGCCCATTTGGAGGGGGGGATTACACTGAGCAGTTCTTC. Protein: CASSPFGGGDYTEQFF. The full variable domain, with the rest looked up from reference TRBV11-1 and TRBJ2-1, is EAEVAQSPRYKITEKSQAVAFWCDPISGHATLYWYRQILGQGPELLVQFQDESVVDDSQLPKDRFSAERLKGVDSTLKIQPAELGDSAMYLCASSPFGGGDYTEQFFGPGTRLTVL.

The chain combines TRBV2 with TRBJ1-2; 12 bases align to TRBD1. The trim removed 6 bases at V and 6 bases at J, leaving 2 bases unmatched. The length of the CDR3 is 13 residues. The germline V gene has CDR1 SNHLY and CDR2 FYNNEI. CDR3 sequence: CASRGTGGDGYTF. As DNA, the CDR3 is TGTGCCAGCAGGGGGACAGGGGGCGATGGCTACACCTTC.

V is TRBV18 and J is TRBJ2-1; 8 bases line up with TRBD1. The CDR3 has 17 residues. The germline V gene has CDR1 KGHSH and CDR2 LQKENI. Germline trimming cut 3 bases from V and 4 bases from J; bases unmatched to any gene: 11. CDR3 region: CASSPALDRGPYNEQFF. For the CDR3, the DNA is TGTGCCAGCTCACCGGCTCTAGACAGGGGCCCTTACAATGAGCAGTTCTTC.

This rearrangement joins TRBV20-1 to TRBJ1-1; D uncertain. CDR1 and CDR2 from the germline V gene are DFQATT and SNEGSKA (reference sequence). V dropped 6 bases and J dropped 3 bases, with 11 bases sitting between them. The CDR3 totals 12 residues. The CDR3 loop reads CSARTLHTEAFF. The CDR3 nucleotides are TGCAGTGCAAGGACCTTACACACTGAAGCTTTCTTT.

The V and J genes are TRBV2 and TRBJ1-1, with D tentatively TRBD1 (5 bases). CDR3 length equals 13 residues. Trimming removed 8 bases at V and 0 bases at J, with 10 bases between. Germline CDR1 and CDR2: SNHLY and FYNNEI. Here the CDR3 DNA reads TGTGCCAGCCCCCGAGGGGTGAACACTGAAGCTTTCTTT. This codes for CASPRGVNTEAFF.

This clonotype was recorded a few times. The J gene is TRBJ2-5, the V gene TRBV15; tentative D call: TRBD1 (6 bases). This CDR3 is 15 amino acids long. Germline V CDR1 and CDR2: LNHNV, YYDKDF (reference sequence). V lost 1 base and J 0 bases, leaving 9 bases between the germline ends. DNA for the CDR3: TGTGCCACCAGCAGAGCTGACAGGTACCAAGAGACCCAGTACTTC. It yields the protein CATSRADRYQETQYF.

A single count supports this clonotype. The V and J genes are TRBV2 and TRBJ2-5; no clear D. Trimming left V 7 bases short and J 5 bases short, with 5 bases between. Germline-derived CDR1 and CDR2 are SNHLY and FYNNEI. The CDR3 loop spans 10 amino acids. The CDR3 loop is CASKWETQYF. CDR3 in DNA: TGTGCCAGCAAATGGGAGACCCAGTACTTC.

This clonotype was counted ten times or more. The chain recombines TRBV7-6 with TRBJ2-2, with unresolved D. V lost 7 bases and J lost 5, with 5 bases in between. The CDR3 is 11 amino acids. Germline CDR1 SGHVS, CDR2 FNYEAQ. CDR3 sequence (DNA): TGTGCCAGCAAAGATACCGGGGAGCTGTTTTTT. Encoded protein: CASKDTGELFF.

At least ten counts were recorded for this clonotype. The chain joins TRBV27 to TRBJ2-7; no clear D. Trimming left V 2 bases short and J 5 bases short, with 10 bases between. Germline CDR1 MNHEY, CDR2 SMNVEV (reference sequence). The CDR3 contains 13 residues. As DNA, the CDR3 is TGTGCCAGCAGTTTAGACGGGCGGCACGAGCAGTACTTC. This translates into CASSLDGRHEQYF.

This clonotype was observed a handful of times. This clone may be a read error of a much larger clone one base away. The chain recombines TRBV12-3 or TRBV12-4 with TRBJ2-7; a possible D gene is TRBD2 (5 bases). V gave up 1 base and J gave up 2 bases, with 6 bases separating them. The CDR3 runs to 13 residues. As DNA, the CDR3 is TGTGCCAGCAGTTTAGAGGGAGCCTACGAGCAGTACTTC. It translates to CASSLEGAYEQYF.

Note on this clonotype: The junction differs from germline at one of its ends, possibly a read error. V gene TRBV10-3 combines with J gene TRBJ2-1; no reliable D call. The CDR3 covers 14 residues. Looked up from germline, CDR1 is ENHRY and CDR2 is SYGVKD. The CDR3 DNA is TGTGCCAGCAGTGACACACCAGACACCAATGAGCAGTTCTTC. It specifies CASSDTPDTNEQFF.

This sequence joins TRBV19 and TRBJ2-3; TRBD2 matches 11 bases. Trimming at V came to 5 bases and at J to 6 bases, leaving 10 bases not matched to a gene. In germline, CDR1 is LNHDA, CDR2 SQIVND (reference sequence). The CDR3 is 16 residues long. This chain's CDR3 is CASSELSGRAADTQYF. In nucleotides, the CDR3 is TGTGCCAGTAGTGAACTTAGCGGGAGGGCCGCGGATACGCAGTATTTT.

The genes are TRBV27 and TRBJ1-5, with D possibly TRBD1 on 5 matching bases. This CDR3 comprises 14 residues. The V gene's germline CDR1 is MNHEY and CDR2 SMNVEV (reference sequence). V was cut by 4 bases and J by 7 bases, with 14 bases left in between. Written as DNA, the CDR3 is TGTGCCAGCAGTTCCGGATGGGGGGAACAGCCCCAGCATTTT. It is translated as CASSSGWGEQPQHF.

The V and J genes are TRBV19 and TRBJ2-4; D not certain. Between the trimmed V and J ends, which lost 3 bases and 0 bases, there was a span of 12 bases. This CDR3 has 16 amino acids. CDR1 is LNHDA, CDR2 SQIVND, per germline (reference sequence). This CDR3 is CASSMDQRAAKNIQYF. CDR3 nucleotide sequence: TGTGCCAGTAGTATGGATCAACGGGCAGCCAAAAACATTCAGTACTTC.

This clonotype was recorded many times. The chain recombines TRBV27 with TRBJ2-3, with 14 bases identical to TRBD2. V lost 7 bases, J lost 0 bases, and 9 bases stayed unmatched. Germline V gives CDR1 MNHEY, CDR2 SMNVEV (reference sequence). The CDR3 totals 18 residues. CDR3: CASTPRGLAGASTDTQYF. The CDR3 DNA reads TGTGCCAGCACCCCAAGGGGACTAGCGGGGGCTAGCACAGATACGCAGTATTTT.

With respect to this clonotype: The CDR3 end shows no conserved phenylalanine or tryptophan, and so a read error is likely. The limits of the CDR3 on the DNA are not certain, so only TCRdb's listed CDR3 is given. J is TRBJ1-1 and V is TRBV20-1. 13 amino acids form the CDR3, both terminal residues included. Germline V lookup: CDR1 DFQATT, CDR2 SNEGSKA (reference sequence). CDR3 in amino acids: CSANGGVETEALS.

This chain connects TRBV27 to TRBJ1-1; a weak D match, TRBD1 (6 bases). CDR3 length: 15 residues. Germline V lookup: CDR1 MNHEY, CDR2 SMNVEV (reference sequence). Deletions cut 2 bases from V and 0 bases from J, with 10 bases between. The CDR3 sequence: CASSLRGQMNTEAFF. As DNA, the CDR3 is TGTGCCAGCAGTTTAAGAGGACAGATGAACACTGAAGCTTTCTTT.

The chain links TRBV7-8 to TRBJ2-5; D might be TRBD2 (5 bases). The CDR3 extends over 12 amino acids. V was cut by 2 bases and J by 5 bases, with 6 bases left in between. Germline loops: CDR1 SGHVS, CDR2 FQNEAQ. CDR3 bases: TGTGCCAGCAGCTTATGGGAGGAGACCCAGTACTTC. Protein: CASSLWEETQYF.

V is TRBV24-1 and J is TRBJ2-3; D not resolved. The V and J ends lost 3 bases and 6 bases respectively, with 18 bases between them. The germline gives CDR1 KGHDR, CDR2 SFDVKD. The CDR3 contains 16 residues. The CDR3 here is CATSDPLPLRPDTQYF. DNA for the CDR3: TGTGCCACCAGTGATCCCCTGCCCTTGAGGCCGGATACGCAGTATTTT.